The next 27 T cell receptor beta chains were all read from a single sample in a study of human T cells and chemical hapten exposure. The time point denotes: pre-sensitization, week 0. Treatment specified: therapeutic diphenylcyclopropenone sensitization with weekly scalp DPC. TCRdb fed the RACE reads into MiXCR, producing one record per CDR3 protein. The table includes about 120,000 distinct CDR3 sequences, roughly 14% detected once. Specimen: whole blood, collected in connection with sensitization to the hapten diphenylcyclopropenone (DPC). Source of these receptors: a young woman with alopecia areata. Some clones in this sample may be carry-over from other donors' samples.

The V call is TRBV2, the J call TRBJ1-4, with D uncertain. V shed 8 bases and J shed 10 bases, with 8 bases lying between them. Germline CDR1 is SNHLY and CDR2 is FYNNEI. The CDR3 runs to 10 residues. The CDR3 protein is CASFRRKLFF. The CDR3, as DNA: TGTGCCAGCTTTAGGAGAAAACTGTTTTTT.

This clonotype was seen many times. The chain has TRBV7-2 and TRBJ1-2; 11 positions match TRBD1. CDR3 size: 15 residues. V was clipped by 4 bases and J by 4 bases; unmatched bases: 5. Germline V CDR1 and CDR2: SGHTA, FQGNSA. CDR3: CASSSRTGGAYGYTF. The DNA of the CDR3 is TGTGCCAGCAGCTCACGGACAGGGGGCGCCTATGGCTACACCTTC.

This chain links TRBV5-6 with TRBJ1-1, with 8 bases lining up with TRBD1. CDR1 and CDR2 from the germline V gene are SGHDT and YYEEEE. The junction had 9 bases not matched to a gene; V was cut back by 1 base and J by 1 base. CDR3 length equals 17 residues. The CDR3 nucleotides read TGTGCCAGCAGCTTGTCCGACAGGGGATGGTCGAACACTGAAGCTTTCTTT. As protein: CASSLSDRGWSNTEAFF.

The rearrangement joins TRBV6-5 to TRBJ1-1; TRBD1 agrees at 8 bases. Trimming cost V 6 bases and J 7 bases; bases outside gene matches: 10. The CDR3 covers 14 residues. Per germline, CDR1 MNHEY and CDR2 SVGAGI. CDR3 nucleotide sequence: TGTGCCAGCAGCAAGACGGACAGGGCGGGTGAAGCTTTCTTT. It encodes CASSKTDRAGEAFF.

This clonotype was seen ten or more times. The rearrangement joins TRBV12-3 or TRBV12-4 to TRBJ2-6; D remains unclear. V shed 11 bases and J shed 4 bases, with 15 bases lying between them. The CDR3 has 14 residues. CDR3 nucleotides: TGTGCCGGAAGGCCCGCTCTCGGGGCCAACGTCCTGACTTTC. Protein sequence: CAGRPALGANVLTF.

This chain joins TRBV6-5 and TRBJ2-5, with D possibly being TRBD2 (6 bases). Germline V gene lookup returns CDR1 MNHEY and CDR2 SVGAGI. The CDR3 has 13 residues. V gave up 4 bases and J gave up 5 bases, with 11 bases separating them. The CDR3: CASSLRGLETQYF. The CDR3, as DNA: TGTGCCAGCAGTTTGCGGGGTCTGGAGACCCAGTACTTC.

This clonotype was detected ten times or more. V and J are TRBV2 and TRBJ2-7; D uncertain. Germline loops: CDR1 SNHLY, CDR2 FYNNEI. The CDR3 runs to 15 residues. Trimming left V 4 bases short and J 0 bases short, with 13 bases between. The DNA for the CDR3 is TGTGCCAGCAGTGGAGGCGACGGCCTCTCCTACGAGCAGTACTTC. Protein product: CASSGGDGLSYEQYF.

The chain employs TRBV6-2 or TRBV6-3 and TRBJ1-5, with a weak D call TRBD1 (5 bases). Germline V gene sequence: CDR1 MNHEY, CDR2 SVGEGT. The CDR3 contains 14 residues. With 5 bases removed from V and 5 bases from J, the gap between germline ends came to 13 bases. The CDR3 nucleotides are TGTGCCAGCAGTCGCGACAGTACCGATCAGCCCCAGCATTTT. Its protein product is CASSRDSTDQPQHF.

This clonotype was found a few times. The chain has TRBV30 and TRBJ1-4; D remains unclear. CDR1 and CDR2 from the germline V gene are GTSNPN and SVGIG (reference sequence). The CDR3 runs to 14 residues. Deletions cut 1 base from V and 4 bases from J, with 10 bases between. The CDR3 coding sequence is TGTGCCTGGAGTGCAAACGCCGATAATGAAAAACTGTTTTTT. Protein: CAWSANADNEKLFF.

This sequence joins TRBV7-2 and TRBJ2-3; D gene uncertain. The CDR3 contains 15 residues. Per the germline V gene, CDR1 is SGHTA and CDR2 is FQGNSA. V lost 5 bases, J lost 3 bases, and 15 bases lay in between. The CDR3 reads CASSPVGSSTDTQYF. CDR3 sequence (DNA): TGTGCCAGCAGCCCCGTGGGATCTTCGACAGATACGCAGTATTTT. Drawing the rest from reference TRBV7-2 and TRBJ2-3, the complete variable domain is GAGVSQSPSNKVTEKGKDVELRCDPISGHTALYWYRQSLGQGLEFLIYFQGNSAPDKSGLPSDRFSAERTGGSVSTLTIQRTQQEDSAVYLCASSPVGSSTDTQYFGPGTRLTVL.

This clonotype came up a few times. V gene TRBV4-3 combines with J gene TRBJ1-3; 9 nucleotides agree with TRBD1. This CDR3 region has 16 residues. Per the germline V gene, CDR1 is LGHNA and CDR2 is YSLEER. The junction had 4 bases not matched to a gene; V was cut back by 1 base and J by 3 bases. For the CDR3, the DNA is TGCGCCAGCAGCCAAGCAACAGGGGGCTTTGGAAACACCATATATTTT. Its protein product is CASSQATGGFGNTIYF.

V is TRBV14 and J is TRBJ1-4; D not certain. Germline CDR1 is SGHDN and CDR2 is FVKESK. The CDR3 runs to 15 residues. Trimming cost V 0 bases and J 3 bases, with 8 bases left between them. The CDR3: CASSQDSLSNEKLFF. The DNA of the CDR3 is TGTGCCAGCAGCCAAGATTCACTTTCTAATGAAAAACTGTTTTTT. The full variable domain, with the rest looked up from reference TRBV14 and TRBJ1-4, is EAGVTQFPSHSVIEKGQTVTLRCDPISGHDNLYWYRRVMGKEIKFLLHFVKESKQDESGMPNNRFLAERTGGTYSTLKVQPAELEDSGVYFCASSQDSLSNEKLFFGSGTQLSVL.

This clonotype was recorded a few times. The chain has TRBV30 and TRBJ2-7; D remains ambiguous. This CDR3 comprises 12 residues. Trimming pared 3 bases from V and 0 bases from J, leaving 6 bases between. The germline gives CDR1 GTSNPN, CDR2 SVGIG (reference sequence). For the CDR3, the DNA is TGTGCCTGGAGGGGCCCCTCCTACGAGCAGTACTTC. Translated, it gives CAWRGPSYEQYF.

The chain carries TRBV7-2 and TRBJ2-1; the D call may be TRBD1 or TRBD2 (5 bases each). Germline V gene lookup returns CDR1 SGHTA and CDR2 FQGNSA. This CDR3 comprises 15 residues. The V and J ends lost 3 bases and 8 bases respectively, with 17 bases between them. In DNA, the CDR3 is TGTGCCAGCAGCTTGGGACCCTGGGAGATGGATGAGCAGTTCTTC. It translates to CASSLGPWEMDEQFF.

There are many counts of this clonotype. The chain is built from TRBV11-2 and TRBJ2-5; the D is unclear. The CDR3 has 13 amino acids. Trimming stripped 0 bases from V and 7 bases from J, with 9 bases between. Germline CDR1 and CDR2: SGHAT and FQNNGV. This CDR3 reads CASSLEAEVTQYF. DNA of the CDR3: TGTGCCAGCAGCTTAGAGGCGGAAGTGACCCAGTACTTC.

CDR3 amino acids: CASSEWSGTMAQAFF. CDR3 in DNA: TGTGCCAGCAGTGAATGGTCCGGGACAATGGCTCAAGCTTTCTTT. The chain carries TRBV2 and TRBJ1-1, with D maybe TRBD1 (6 bases). CDR1 and CDR2 from the germline V gene are SNHLY and FYNNEI. The CDR3 runs to 15 residues. V shed 2 bases and J shed 9 bases, with 19 bases lying between them.

The chain carries TRBV18 and TRBJ1-6, with D perhaps matching TRBD1 (5 bases). V lost 3 bases, J lost 9 bases, and 6 bases lay in between. CDR3 length equals 12 residues. CDR1 is KGHSH, CDR2 LQKENI, per germline. CDR3 loop: CASSPTGSPLHF. The CDR3 nucleotides read TGTGCCAGCTCACCTACAGGTTCACCCCTCCACTTT.

The chain joins TRBV10-1 to TRBJ1-5, with TRBD1 as a possible D gene (6 bases). With 6 bases removed from V and 3 bases from J, the gap between germline ends came to 15 bases. Germline V gene data show CDR1 as WNHNN and CDR2 as SYGVQD (reference sequence). The CDR3 contains 15 residues. CDR3 protein: CASSEEWGPNQPQHF. The CDR3, as DNA: TGCGCCAGCAGCGAAGAATGGGGGCCCAATCAGCCCCAGCATTTT.

A few counts support this clonotype. V and J are TRBV25-1 and TRBJ1-2, with D unclear. Germline V gene data show CDR1 as MGHDK and CDR2 as SYGVNS. The CDR3 contains 14 residues. V was pared by 1 base and J by 8 bases, with 14 bases between. The CDR3 region is CASSESAILGGYTF. CDR3 in DNA: TGTGCCAGCAGTGAATCCGCCATACTGGGAGGCTACACCTTC.

This clonotype has just a few counts. This chain links TRBV10-1 with TRBJ2-1, with unresolved D. V lost 10 bases and J 8 bases, leaving 18 bases between the germline ends. CDR1 is WNHNN, CDR2 SYGVQD, per germline (reference sequence). This CDR3 has 13 amino acids. CDR3 nucleotide sequence: TGCGCCACCCCCCACGAAGGCAGCCATGAGCAGTTCTTC. Encoded protein: CATPHEGSHEQFF.

The V call is TRBV7-9, the J call TRBJ2-2; no firm D call. In germline, CDR1 is SEHNR, CDR2 FQNEAQ (reference sequence). V lost 4 bases and J lost 3, with 12 bases in between. The CDR3 loop spans 15 amino acids. CDR3 sequence: CASSSMAGYTGELFF. CDR3 sequence (DNA): TGTGCCAGCAGCTCCATGGCCGGTTACACCGGGGAGCTGTTTTTT.

This clonotype turned up a few times. The J gene is TRBJ2-3, the V gene TRBV19; either TRBD1 or TRBD2 may supply D (6 bases each). Trimming shortened V by 2 bases and J by 4 bases, and 16 bases separated the two germline ends. Per germline, CDR1 LNHDA and CDR2 SQIVND (reference sequence). The CDR3 covers 16 residues. The CDR3 protein is CASSIISLEGADTQYF. DNA for the CDR3: TGTGCCAGTAGTATAATAAGCTTGGAGGGGGCAGATACGCAGTATTTT.

Notes on this clonotype: One end of the junction is discordant with germline, which a read error may explain. J is TRBJ2-1 and V is TRBV20-1, with 10 nucleotides matching TRBD1. The CDR3 has 15 amino acids. Germline V gives CDR1 DFQATT, CDR2 SNEGSKA (reference sequence). The CDR3 DNA follows: TGCAGTCCTAGTCCCCGGGGACAGGGGCGGTTGGGGCAGTTCTTC. This encodes CSPSPRGQGRLGQFF.

This clonotype was recorded a few times. The CDR3 is CASRSDSYNQPQHF. The DNA of the CDR3 is TGTGCCAGCAGATCGGACAGTTACAATCAGCCCCAGCATTTT. V is TRBV12-3 or TRBV12-4 and J is TRBJ1-5; tentatively, D is TRBD1 (6 bases). Trimming removed 6 bases from V and 3 bases from J, with 12 bases in between. This CDR3 is 14 amino acids long.

The chain has TRBV6-2 or TRBV6-3 and TRBJ2-2; D may be TRBD1 or TRBD2 (5 bases each). The CDR3 is 14 residues long. Germline V gives CDR1 MNHEY, CDR2 SVGEGT. V was trimmed by 6 bases and J by 0 bases, leaving 8 bases between them. CDR3 coding DNA: TGTGCCAGCAGCTGGGGGTCGAACACCGGGGAGCTGTTTTTT. Amino acid sequence: CASSWGSNTGELFF.

The chain joins TRBV12-3 or TRBV12-4 to TRBJ2-5, with D unclear. CDR3 length: 15 amino acids. V lost 3 bases and J lost 2, with 13 bases in between. CDR3 bases: TGTGCCAGCAGTTTTATGTCGACTCTACAAGAGACCCAGTACTTC. Its protein is CASSFMSTLQETQYF.

This clonotype turned up a few times. This chain links TRBV12-3 or TRBV12-4 with TRBJ2-7; 8 bases are a match to TRBD2. This CDR3 is 14 amino acids long. V was pared by 3 bases and J by 1 base, with 2 bases of the junction left unmatched. CDR3: CASSFGTRSYEQYF. DNA of the CDR3: TGTGCCAGCAGTTTCGGGACTAGGTCCTACGAGCAGTACTTC.